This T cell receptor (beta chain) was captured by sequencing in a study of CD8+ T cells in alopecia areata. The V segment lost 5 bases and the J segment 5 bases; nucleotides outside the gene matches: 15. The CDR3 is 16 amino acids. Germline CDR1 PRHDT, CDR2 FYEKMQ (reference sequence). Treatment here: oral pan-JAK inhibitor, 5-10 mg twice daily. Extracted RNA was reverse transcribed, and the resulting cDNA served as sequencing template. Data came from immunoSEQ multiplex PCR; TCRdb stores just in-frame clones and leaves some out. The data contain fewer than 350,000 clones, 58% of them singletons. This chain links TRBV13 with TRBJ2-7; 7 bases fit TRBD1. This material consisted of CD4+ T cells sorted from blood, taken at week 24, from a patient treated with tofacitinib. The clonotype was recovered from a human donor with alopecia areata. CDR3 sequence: CASSLKEGATSHEQYF. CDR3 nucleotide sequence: TGTGCCAGCAGCCTAAAAGAGGGGGCAACATCCCACGAGCAGTACTTC.